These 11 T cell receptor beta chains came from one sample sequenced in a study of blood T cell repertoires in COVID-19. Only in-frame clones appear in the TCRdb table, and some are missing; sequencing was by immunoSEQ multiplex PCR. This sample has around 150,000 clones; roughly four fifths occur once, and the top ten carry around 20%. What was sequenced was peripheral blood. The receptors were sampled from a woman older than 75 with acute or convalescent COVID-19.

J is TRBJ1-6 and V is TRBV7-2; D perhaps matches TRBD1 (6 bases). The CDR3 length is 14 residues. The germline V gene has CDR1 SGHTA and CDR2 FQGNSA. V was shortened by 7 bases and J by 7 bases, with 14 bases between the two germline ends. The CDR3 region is CASKSRTDNSPLHF. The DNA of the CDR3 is TGTGCCAGCAAATCGAGGACAGACAATTCACCCCTCCACTTT.

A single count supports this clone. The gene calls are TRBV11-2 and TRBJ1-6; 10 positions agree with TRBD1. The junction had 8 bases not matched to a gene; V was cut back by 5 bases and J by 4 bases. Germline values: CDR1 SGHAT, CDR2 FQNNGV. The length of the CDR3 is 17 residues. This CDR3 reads CASSRIGTGEYNSPLHF. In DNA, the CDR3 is TGTGCCAGCAGCCGCATCGGGACAGGGGAATATAATTCACCCCTCCACTTT.

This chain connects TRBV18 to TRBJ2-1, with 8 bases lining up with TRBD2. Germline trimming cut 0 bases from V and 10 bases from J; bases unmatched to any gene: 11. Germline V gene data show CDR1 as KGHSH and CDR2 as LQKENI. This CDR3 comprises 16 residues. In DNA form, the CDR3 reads TGTGCCAGCTCACCACCCGGATCCGGGACTAGGCGGGAGCAGTTCTTC. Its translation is CASSPPGSGTRREQFF. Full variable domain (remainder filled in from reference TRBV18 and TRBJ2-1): NAGVMQNPRHLVRRRGQEARLRCSPMKGHSHVYWYRQLPEEGLKFMVYLQKENIIDESGMPKERFSAEFPKEGPSILRIQQVVRGDSAAYFCASSPPGSGTRREQFFGPGTRLTVL.

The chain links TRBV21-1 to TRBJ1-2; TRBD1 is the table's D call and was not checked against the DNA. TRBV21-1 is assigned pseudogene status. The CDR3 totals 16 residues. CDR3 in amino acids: CASSTAFDRGDYGYTF. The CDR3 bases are TGTGCCAGCAGCACGGCTTTCGACAGGGGGGACTATGGCTACACCTTC.

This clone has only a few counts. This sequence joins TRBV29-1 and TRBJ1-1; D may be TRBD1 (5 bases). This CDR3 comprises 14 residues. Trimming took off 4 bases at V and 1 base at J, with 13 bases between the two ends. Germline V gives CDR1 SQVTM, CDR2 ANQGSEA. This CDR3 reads CSVAGGTGNTEAFF. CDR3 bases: TGCAGCGTTGCGGGGGGGACGGGGAACACTGAAGCTTTCTTT.

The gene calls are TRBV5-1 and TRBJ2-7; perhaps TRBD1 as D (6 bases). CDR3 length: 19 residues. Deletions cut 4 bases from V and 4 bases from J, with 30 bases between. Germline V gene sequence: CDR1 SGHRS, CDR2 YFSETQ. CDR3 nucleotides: TGCGCCAGCAGCGACAGAAGGCCTGACAGGTCTTCCGGTTTATACGAGCAGTACTTC. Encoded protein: CASSDRRPDRSSGLYEQYF. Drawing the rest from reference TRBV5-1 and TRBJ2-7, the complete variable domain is KAGVTQTPRYLIKTRGQQVTLSCSPISGHRSVSWYQQTPGQGLQFLFEYFSETQRNKGNFPGRFSGRQFSNSRSEMNVSTLELGDSALYLCASSDRRPDRSSGLYEQYFGPGTRLTVT.

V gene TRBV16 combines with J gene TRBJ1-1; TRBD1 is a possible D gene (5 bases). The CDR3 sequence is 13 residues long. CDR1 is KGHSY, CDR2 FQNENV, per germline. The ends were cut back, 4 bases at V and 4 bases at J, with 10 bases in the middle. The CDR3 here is CASSRKQVTEAFF. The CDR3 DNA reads TGTGCCAGCAGCCGAAAACAGGTCACTGAAGCTTTCTTT. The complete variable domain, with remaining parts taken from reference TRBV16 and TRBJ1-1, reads GEEVAQTPKHLVRGEGQKAKLYCAPIKGHSYVFWYQQVLKNEFKFLISFQNENVFDETGMPKERFSAKCLPNSPCSLEIQATKLEDSAVYFCASSRKQVTEAFFGQGTRLTVV.

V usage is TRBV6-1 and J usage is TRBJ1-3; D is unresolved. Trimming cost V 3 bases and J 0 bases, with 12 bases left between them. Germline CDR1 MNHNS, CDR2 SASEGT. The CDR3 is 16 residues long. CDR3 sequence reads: CASSDLTSISGNTIYF. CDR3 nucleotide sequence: TGTGCCAGCAGTGACCTGACATCAATCTCTGGAAACACCATATATTTT.

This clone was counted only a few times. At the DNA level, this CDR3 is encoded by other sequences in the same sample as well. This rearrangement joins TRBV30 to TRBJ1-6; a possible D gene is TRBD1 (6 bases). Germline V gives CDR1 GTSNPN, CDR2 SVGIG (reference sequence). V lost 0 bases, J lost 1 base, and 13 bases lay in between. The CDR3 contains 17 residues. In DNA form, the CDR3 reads TGTGCCTGGAGTGTAGGCGGGGGGCGATCCTATAATTCACCCCTCCACTTT. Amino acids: CAWSVGGGRSYNSPLHF.

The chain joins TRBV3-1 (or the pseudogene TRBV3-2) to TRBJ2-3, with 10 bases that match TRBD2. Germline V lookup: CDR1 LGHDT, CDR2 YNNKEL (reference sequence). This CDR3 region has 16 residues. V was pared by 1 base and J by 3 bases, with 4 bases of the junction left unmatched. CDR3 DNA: TGTGCCAGCAGCCAAGTTGGAGCGGGAGGGACAGATACGCAGTATTTT. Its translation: CASSQVGAGGTDTQYF.

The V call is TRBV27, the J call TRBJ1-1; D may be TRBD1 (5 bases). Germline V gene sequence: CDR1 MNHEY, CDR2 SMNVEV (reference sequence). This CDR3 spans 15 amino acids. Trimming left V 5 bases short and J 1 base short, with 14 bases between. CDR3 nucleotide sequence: TGTGCCAGCAGTCCGTCGACAGTGGGGAACACTGAAGCTTTCTTT. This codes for CASSPSTVGNTEAFF.